This T cell receptor beta chain was sequenced in a study of blood T cell repertoires in COVID-19. On the study more broadly: Donors in the United States, Italy and Spain gave samples during acute or convalescent COVID-19. Sources were T cells, B-cell-depleted T cells, or PBMCs; the material itself was cDNA or gDNA.

With 1 base removed from V and 14 bases from J, the gap between germline ends came to 15 bases. The CDR3 covers 13 residues. In the authors' workflow: For nucleated cells, counts were estimated from reference gene primer amplification. The data were produced by immunoSEQ multiplex PCR, yet TCRdb's version contains in-frame clones alone and is incomplete. That table supplies the V and J calls and clone size; D and trimming were determined from the DNA. In the table there are 120,000 to 150,000 clones, approximately 89% of which are singletons. V gene TRBV12-3 or TRBV12-4 combines with J gene TRBJ1-5; D call uncertain. The source material was peripheral blood. The sequence was collected from a human donor in a cohort sampled during active COVID-19. Here the CDR3 reads CASSLDALRKKHF. The CDR3 DNA reads as TGTGCCAGCAGTTTAGATGCGTTGAGGAAGAAGCATTTT.